This T cell receptor (beta chain) was sequenced in a study of blood T cells in healthy people across ages. Study-level points and caveats: Significant beta diversity loss was already apparent by age roughly 40, declining roughly linearly.

For the second PCR, which ran for roughly 6 to 12 cycles, a sample-barcoded 5' primer and a J-beta primer mix were used. Via MiXCR, TCRdb re-called the 5' RACE reads, giving one row per CDR3 protein. The sample consists of fewer than 900,000 distinct CDR3 sequences, around 46% of them appearing once. Total RNA was isolated from each sample in quantities of at least 5.5 micrograms. As regards this clonotype: The antigen remains undetermined.

The sequence derives from a woman aged 60 to 75 in good health. Source material: blood.

CDR3 DNA: TGCAGTGCTACACCTTGGGGGGGGTCCTACAATGAGCAGTTCTTC. Its protein is CSATPWGGSYNEQFF. V is TRBV20-1 and J is TRBJ2-1; 7 bases map to TRBD2. After removal of 4 bases from V and 1 base from J, the junction contained 7 bases not matched to a gene. The germline V gene encodes CDR1 DFQATT and CDR2 SNEGSKA (reference sequence). The CDR3 contains 15 residues.